A selection of T cell receptor beta chains follows, all from one sample in a study of blood T cell repertoires in COVID-19. TCRdb keeps only in-frame clones here, not all; method: immunoSEQ multiplex PCR. The table includes roughly 180,000 clones, roughly 83% detected once. Source material: PBMCs or T cells enriched from blood (not recorded which). Receptors originate from a woman aged 60-70 years who had recovered from COVID-19. Each CDR3 is given with its conserved first and last residue. The D gene is left open where the match is weak. The size entry is marked missing in some rows and otherwise reads once, few, many or a size class.

J,length,V,size,D,DNA,CDR3
TRBJ2-5,12,TRBV27,-,TRBD2,TGTGCCAGCTCCCGGGGGGGGGATACCCAGTACTTC,CASSRGGDTQYF
TRBJ2-7,15,TRBV5-1,-,-,TGCGCCAGCAGCCAGAGGACAGCATATTCCTACGAGCAGTACTTC,CASSQRTAYSYEQYF
TRBJ2-6,15,TRBV6-1,few,-,TGTGCCAGCAGTGAAGGCGGGGCAGAAATCTCCGTCCTGACTTTC,CASSEGGAEISVLTF
TRBJ2-7,13,TRBV6-5,-,-,TGTGCCAGCAGTTCAAGCAGGGTGTACGAGCAGTACTTC,CASSSSRVYEQYF
TRBJ2-3,14,TRBV5-1,-,-,TGCGCCAGCAGCAGGGGCACTAGCACAGATACGCAGTATTTT,CASSRGTSTDTQYF
TRBJ2-2,15,TRBV5-1,-,TRBD2,TGCGCCAGCAGCTTGGGAGCGGGATTCACCGGGGAGCTGTTTTTT,CASSLGAGFTGELFF
TRBJ2-7,14,TRBV28,-,-,TGTGCCAGCAGTGACCTCGGACAGACGAAGGAGCAGTACTTC,CASSDLGQTKEQYF
TRBJ2-2,15,TRBV7-9,-,-,TGTGCCAGCAGCTTGGACACTATAAGCACCGGGGAGCTGTTTTTT,CASSLDTISTGELFF
TRBJ1-5,15,TRBV5-8,once,-,TGTGCCAGCAGCTTTCCAGTAATTAGCAATCAGCCCCAGCATTTT,CASSFPVISNQPQHF
TRBJ2-1,15,TRBV4-2,once,-,TGTGCCAGCAGCCAAGGGGGGGGGACATACAATGAGCAGTTCTTC,CASSQGGGTYNEQFF
TRBJ2-4,18,TRBV5-1,-,-,TGCGCCAGCAGCTTGGGTCGACTAGAATCCTCCCCCAAAAACATTCAGTACTTC,CASSLGRLESSPKNIQYF
TRBJ2-7,14,TRBV7-2,-,TRBD1,TGTGCCAGCAGCTTCGGACAGGGGGCAAGCGAGCAGTACTTC,CASSFGQGASEQYF
TRBJ1-2,16,TRBV19,-,-,TGTGCCAGTAATCTAGGCTCGAGACAGTCGACCTATGGCTACACCTTC,CASNLGSRQSTYGYTF
TRBJ2-7,14,TRBV19,few,TRBD1,TGTGCCAGTACCCTAGGGACAGCCACCTACGAGCAGTACTTC,CASTLGTATYEQYF
TRBJ2-7,14,TRBV11-2,-,-,TGTGCCAGCAGCTTAGGTGGAGGATGGTACGAGCAGTACTTC,CASSLGGGWYEQYF
TRBJ1-6,15,TRBV5-1,-,-,TGCGCCAGCAGCTTGGCGGTCAGCCAGACATCACCCCTCCACTTT,CASSLAVSQTSPLHF
TRBJ1-3,14,TRBV2,-,-,TGTGCCAGCACCACAGGGACGATTGGAAACACCATATATTTT,CASTTGTIGNTIYF
TRBJ2-5,18,TRBV7-2,-,TRBD2,TGTGCCAGCAGCTCATGGACTAGCGGGGGGGCCTTAAAAGAGACCCAGTACTTC,CASSSWTSGGALKETQYF
TRBJ1-1,13,TRBV12-3/TRBV12-4,-,-,TGTGCCAGCAGTTTGAGGGCGGGCAATGAAGCTTTCTTT,CASSLRAGNEAFF
TRBJ2-5,13,TRBV12-3/TRBV12-4,once,TRBD2,TGTGCCAGCAGTTCTAGCGGTCAAGAGACCCAGTACTTC,CASSSSGQETQYF
TRBJ1-1,15,TRBV19,-,-,TGTGCCAGTCAGCAGGGACTGGGCTTAGGTACTGAAGCTTTCTTT,CASQQGLGLGTEAFF
TRBJ2-3,15,TRBV7-6,-,TRBD2,TGTGCCAGCAGCATGACTAGCGGGGTTTCAGATACGCAGTATTTT,CASSMTSGVSDTQYF